This entry lists 20 T cell receptor beta chains sequenced from one sample in a study of blood T cell repertoires in COVID-19. Data came from immunoSEQ multiplex PCR; TCRdb stores just in-frame clones and leaves some out. This repertoire shows around 140,000 clones, about four fifths found once; its top ten account for around 8.4%. Sequencing was carried out using peripheral blood. Source of these receptors: a human donor in a cohort sampled during active COVID-19.

This clone was seen a handful of times. J is TRBJ2-7 and V is TRBV5-4, with D possibly matching TRBD2 (6 bases). The ends were cut back, 1 base at V and 2 bases at J, with 13 bases in the middle. Germline lookup yields CDR1 SGHNT and CDR2 YYREEE (reference sequence). CDR3 length: 15 residues. The CDR3 spells CASSLRSGATYEQYF. In nucleotides, the CDR3 is TGTGCCAGCAGCTTGAGATCGGGAGCAACCTACGAGCAGTACTTC. The variable domain in full, completed from reference TRBV5-4 and TRBJ2-7, reads ETGVTQSPTHLIKTRGQQVTLRCSSQSGHNTVSWYQQALGQGPQFIFQYYREEENGRGNFPPRFSGLQFPNYSSELNVNALELDDSALYLCASSLRSGATYEQYFGPGTRLTVT.

This sequence joins TRBV6-5 and TRBJ1-4; TRBD1 is a possible D gene (5 bases). V lost 2 bases and J 6 bases, leaving 13 bases between the germline ends. Germline V gene lookup returns CDR1 MNHEY and CDR2 SVGAGI. The length of the CDR3 is 15 residues. This CDR3 reads CASSYGNRPDEKLFF. The CDR3 DNA sequence: TGTGCCAGCAGTTACGGGAACAGGCCTGATGAAAAACTGTTTTTT.

In this sample, this clone turned up a few times. The rearrangement uses TRBV10-2 and TRBJ1-1; D might be TRBD1 (5 bases). V was trimmed by 7 bases and J by 1 base, leaving 16 bases between them. The CDR3 consists of 15 residues. Germline V gives CDR1 WSHSY, CDR2 SAAADI. The CDR3 DNA sequence: TGCGCCAGCATCGATTTGCTCGGGGGGAACACTGAAGCTTTCTTT. As protein: CASIDLLGGNTEAFF.

J is TRBJ2-7 and V is TRBV6-5; D possibly corresponds to TRBD1 (6 bases). The germline V and J ends were trimmed by 2 bases and 3 bases, with 14 bases remaining between them. The CDR3 runs to 15 residues. CDR1 MNHEY and CDR2 SVGAGI come from the germline V gene. The CDR3, as DNA: TGTGCCAGCAGTTACACCGGGACACAGAACTACGAGCAGTACTTC. Amino acids: CASSYTGTQNYEQYF.

The chain recombines TRBV4-1 with TRBJ2-1; TRBD2 agrees at 11 bases. V lost 3 bases, J lost 4 bases, and 11 bases stayed unmatched. Germline V lookup: CDR1 MGHRA, CDR2 YSYEKL. The CDR3 is 18 amino acids. The CDR3 bases are TGCGCCAGCAGCCAGCGTATATCTACTAGCGGGAGTTACAATGAGCAGTTCTTC. This gives the protein CASSQRISTSGSYNEQFF.

The count of this clone is one. CDR3 DNA sequence: TGTGCCAGCAGCTTAGTCAGACTGAGGGAGCAGTACTTC. As protein: CASSLVRLREQYF. V usage is TRBV7-2 and J usage is TRBJ2-7; no clear D. The CDR3 loop spans 13 amino acids. The germline gives CDR1 SGHTA, CDR2 FQGNSA. Trimming removed 1 base at V and 7 bases at J, with 11 bases between.

In DNA form, the CDR3 reads TGTGCCAGTCGAGGACAGGGTTCCTACGAGCAGTACTTC. Encoded protein: CASRGQGSYEQYF. The chain joins TRBV19 to TRBJ2-5; 8 bases fit TRBD1. TRBJ2-7 matches the DNA end more closely, so the J call is doubtful. Germline V lookup: CDR1 LNHDA, CDR2 SQIVND (reference sequence). The CDR3 consists of 13 residues.

This chain joins TRBV13 and TRBJ1-4; 7 bases align to TRBD1. This CDR3 contains 15 residues. V was clipped by 3 bases and J by 2 bases; unmatched bases: 3. Germline assignment: CDR1 PRHDT and CDR2 FYEKMQ (reference sequence). CDR3 in DNA: TGTGCCAGCAGCTTTGGGACAGTCACTAATGAAAAACTGTTTTTT. Amino acids: CASSFGTVTNEKLFF.

The chain uses TRBV6-5 and TRBJ2-7; weak D call: TRBD2 (5 bases). Germline CDR1 and CDR2: MNHEY and SVGAGI. This CDR3 contains 11 residues. V was clipped by 6 bases and J by 2 bases, with 5 bases between them. In DNA, the CDR3 is TGTGCCAGCAGGGGAGCCTACGAGCAGTACTTC. The encoded protein is CASRGAYEQYF.

Only a few counts were recorded for this clone. V is TRBV5-5 and J is TRBJ2-5; 8 bases agree with TRBD1. The V gene's germline CDR1 is SGHKS and CDR2 YYEKEE (reference sequence). The CDR3 is made up of 15 amino acids. V dropped 1 base and J dropped 4; count of bases not matched to a gene: 6. The CDR3 spells CASSLHRGFGETQYF. CDR3 DNA sequence: TGTGCCAGCAGCTTGCACAGGGGGTTTGGAGAGACCCAGTACTTC.

The rearrangement links TRBV28 to TRBJ2-7; D may be TRBD2 (6 bases). V dropped 6 bases and J dropped 6 bases, with 9 bases sitting between them. Germline CDR1 is MDHEN and CDR2 is SYDVKM. The CDR3 loop spans 11 amino acids. CDR3: CASRGTFEQYF. The CDR3 DNA reads TGTGCCAGCAGAGGGACTTTCGAGCAGTACTTC.

V usage is TRBV7-8 and J usage is TRBJ2-2; 11 nucleotides agree with TRBD2. V dropped 3 bases and J dropped 0; count of bases not matched to a gene: 3. From germline, CDR1 is SGHVS and CDR2 FQNEAQ. This CDR3 has 17 amino acids. The CDR3: CASSFLAGGANTGELFF. In DNA, the CDR3 is TGTGCCAGCAGCTTCCTAGCGGGAGGCGCGAACACCGGGGAGCTGTTTTTT.

In this sample, this clone turned up a few times. This chain uses TRBV28 with TRBJ1-2, with D possibly TRBD1 on 5 matching bases. The V end was cut by 2 bases, the J end by 5 bases, with 9 bases between. Germline V gene lookup returns CDR1 MDHEN and CDR2 SYDVKM. The CDR3 sequence is 13 residues long. The CDR3 sequence: CASSLGQGYGYTF. The CDR3 DNA reads TGTGCCAGCAGTTTAGGGCAGGGATATGGCTACACCTTC.

The genes are TRBV11-3 and TRBJ2-1, with TRBD2 matching over 15 bases. Germline values: CDR1 SGHNT, CDR2 YENEEA. CDR3 length: 15 amino acids. After removal of 8 bases from V and 8 bases from J, the junction contained 7 bases not matched to a gene. The CDR3 loop reads CASSIGLAGGDEQFF. In DNA form, the CDR3 reads TGTGCCAGCTCGATAGGACTAGCGGGGGGGGATGAGCAGTTCTTC. The complete variable domain, with remaining parts taken from reference TRBV11-3 and TRBJ2-1, reads EAGVVQSPRYKIIEKKQPVAFWCNPISGHNTLYWYLQNLGQGPELLIRYENEEAVDDSQLPKDRFSAERLKGVDSTLKIQPAELGDSAVYLCASSIGLAGGDEQFFGPGTRLTVL.

This clone was detected a few times. The gene calls are TRBV3-1 (or the pseudogene TRBV3-2) and TRBJ1-1; 8 positions match TRBD1. This CDR3 contains 12 residues. Germline V CDR1 and CDR2: LGHDT, YNNKEL (reference sequence). Trimming at V came to 1 base and at J to 10 bases, leaving 2 bases not matched to a gene. CDR3 coding DNA: TGTGCCAGCAGCCAAGGACAGGGGAGAGCTTTCTTT. This sequence encodes CASSQGQGRAFF.

The chain recombines TRBV5-6 with TRBJ1-1; tentative D call: TRBD1 (6 bases). The CDR3 covers 15 residues. In germline, CDR1 is SGHDT, CDR2 YYEEEE. Trimming left V 4 bases short and J 1 base short, with 14 bases between. This CDR3 reads CASSLPTGRNTEAFF. In nucleotides, the CDR3 is TGTGCCAGCAGCCTCCCGACAGGCCGGAACACTGAAGCTTTCTTT. The full variable domain, its missing parts supplied by reference TRBV5-6 and TRBJ1-1, is DAGVTQSPTHLIKTRGQQVTLRCSPKSGHDTVSWYQQALGQGPQFIFQYYEEEERQRGNFPDRFSGHQFPNYSSELNVNALLLGDSALYLCASSLPTGRNTEAFFGQGTRLTVV.

The chain couples TRBV5-1 to TRBJ2-7; D gene uncertain. The V end was cut by 0 bases, the J end by 5 bases, with 12 bases between. The germline V gene has CDR1 SGHRS and CDR2 YFSETQ. The CDR3 length is 14 residues. The CDR3: CASSLGLPTHEQYF. The DNA for the CDR3 is TGCGCCAGCAGCTTGGGACTGCCTACGCACGAGCAGTACTTC.

This clone was detected a few times. V gene TRBV6-4 combines with J gene TRBJ2-5; D call uncertain. The V gene lost 5 bases and the J gene lost 0 bases, with 7 bases spanning the gap. The CDR3 totals 13 residues. The germline CDR1 and CDR2 sequences are MRHNA and SNTAGT. CDR3 bases: TGTGCCAGCAGTCAGGAATACCAAGAGACCCAGTACTTC. As protein: CASSQEYQETQYF.

V gene TRBV18 combines with J gene TRBJ2-2; 7 bases align to TRBD1. This CDR3 is 15 amino acids long. Trimming took 5 bases from V and 1 from J; bases not matched to a gene: 4. Germline V gives CDR1 KGHSH, CDR2 LQKENI. The CDR3 coding sequence is TGTGCCAGCTCAATCTACAGGGGGAACACCGGGGAGCTGTTTTTT. Translated, it gives CASSIYRGNTGELFF.

The CDR3 reads CSVVDNSGNTIYF. The CDR3 bases are TGCAGCGTGGTCGACAACTCTGGAAACACCATATATTTT. The V and J genes are TRBV29-1 and TRBJ1-3; D is unresolved. Trimming took off 6 bases at V and 0 bases at J, with 9 bases between the two ends. CDR3 length: 13 amino acids. Per germline, CDR1 SQVTM and CDR2 ANQGSEA.